This TCR beta chain was identified during a study of radiotherapy plus CTLA-4 blockade in lung cancer. The study's findings and limits: The study found tumor-derived TCR clones expanded in blood after radiotherapy plus ipilimumab.

To note about this clone: Its specificity is unknown.

TCRdb's copy holds only in-frame clones and misses some; the assay was immunoSEQ multiplex PCR. This table has 80,000 to 95,000 clones, approximately 78% appearing once. The V gene's germline CDR1 is LGHNA and CDR2 YNFKEQ. The CDR3 totals 16 residues. V lost 1 base and J lost 2, with 12 bases in between. The V and J genes are TRBV4-2 and TRBJ2-1, with D perhaps matching TRBD2 (6 bases). The TCR originated in a human donor with non-small cell lung cancer that progressed on radiotherapy plus ipilimumab. The sequences come from peripheral blood, collected from a patient treated with radiotherapy plus ipilimumab. The CDR3 reads CASSQVGGGPYNEQFF. CDR3 nucleotides: TGTGCCAGCAGCCAAGTTGGGGGAGGCCCCTACAATGAGCAGTTCTTC.